This entry features one TCR beta chain sequence. The antigen it binds to is not known. Qualities for individual bases were not recorded, and no much larger clone is one base off. Library prep was done by the immunoSEQ multiplex PCR assay. The clones in this table, taken by TCRdb from immuneACCESS, are in-frame only. Not every clone is retained; where verified, under half of the shortfall comes from an unresolved V gene, and the cause of the rest is unknown. A total of 50,000 or so clones appear in this sample, 79% of them only once. The top ten clones comprise around 3.2% of the sample. The data originate from a study of radiotherapy plus CTLA-4 blockade in lung cancer listed by TCRdb under 2018. With regard to the full study: Objective responses were observed in approximately 17% of enrolled patients, and disease control was achieved in 31%. Points the paper makes about the study in general: TCR clones derived from tumors expanded in peripheral blood after treatment with radiotherapy and ipilimumab. Increased serum interferon-beta after radiation, together with early dynamic changes in blood T cell clones, were reported to be the strongest predictors of response.

In this study, focal radiation therapy paired with CTLA-4 blockade (ipilimumab) was tested in patients who had chemo-refractory metastatic non-small-cell lung cancer. The junction carries 7 bases between V and J, which are trimmed by 2 bases and 3 bases respectively. The germline V gene encodes CDR1 SGHAT and CDR2 FQDESV (reference sequence). The CDR3, from cysteine to phenylalanine, totals 13 residues. Only the CDR3 region is kept as DNA, spanning 39 bases read in frame from base 1. The rearranged segments are TRBV11-1 and TRBJ1-1; TRBD1 is a weak D gene call, 5 bases matching. The source of this sequence is a human donor with non-small cell lung cancer who had a partial response to radiotherapy plus ipilimumab. Source: peripheral blood, taken from a patient treated with radiotherapy plus ipilimumab. The nucleotide sequence reads TGTGCCAGCAGCTTAAGCAGGGACACTGAAGCTTTCTTT. This yields the protein CASSLSRDTEAFF.